The clone carrying this T cell receptor (beta chain) was found once. These data are taken from a study of blood T cell repertoires in COVID-19. Looking at the study overall: Sites in the United States, Italy and Spain provided acute and convalescent COVID-19 samples.

V lost 3 bases, J lost 4 bases, and 15 bases lay in between. The length of the CDR3 is 15 residues. The germline gives CDR1 MGHRA, CDR2 YSYEKL. Original handling: The assay estimated nucleated cells by amplifying reference gene primers. Sequencing used immunoSEQ multiplex PCR; TCRdb keeps in-frame clones, though not all of them. V and J calls and clone size are copied from that table; D and trimming were computed from the DNA. The sample holds about 400,000 clones; roughly 90% are singletons and the top ten take 0.9% to 1%. All enrollees were about 18 to 95 years old and from approximately 24 US areas.

The clonotype comes from a young woman with acute COVID-19. The chain is built from TRBV4-1 and TRBJ1-2; no definite D call. The material sequenced was PBMCs or T cells enriched from blood (not recorded which). The DNA of the CDR3 is TGCGCCAGCAGCCAGACCATGGGCTCTACCTATGGCTACACCTTC. It translates to CASSQTMGSTYGYTF.